Shown below are 25 T cell receptor beta chains from a single sample sequenced in a study of cytomegalovirus exposure and HLA in healthy donors. PCR used 60 Vbeta primers and 13 Jbeta primers. Clones were read by immunoSEQ multiplex PCR, and TCRdb kept only the in-frame ones, dropping some. Among some 130,000 clones listed, around 80% were seen once. Sequenced material: PBMCs. The receptors shown here come from a human donor in good health.

This clone has only a few counts. The chain couples TRBV6-5 to TRBJ2-7, with D perhaps matching TRBD2 (5 bases). The CDR3 length is 15 residues. V was pared by 4 bases and J by 4 bases, with 17 bases between. Per germline, CDR1 MNHEY and CDR2 SVGAGI. This chain's CDR3 is CASSWVGNRRYEQYF. Here the CDR3 DNA reads TGTGCCAGCAGTTGGGTGGGGAATAGGAGGTACGAGCAGTACTTC.

This clone was detected only a few times. The chain recombines TRBV29-1 with TRBJ1-1, with D perhaps TRBD1 (5 bases). The CDR3 has 13 amino acids. Trimming took off 3 bases at V and 0 bases at J, with 8 bases between the two ends. Germline V gene data show CDR1 as SQVTM and CDR2 as ANQGSEA. CDR3 nucleotide sequence: TGCAGCGTTGAGGGGCAGATGAACACTGAAGCTTTCTTT. It yields the protein CSVEGQMNTEAFF. The variable domain in full, with the rest retrieved from reference TRBV29-1 and TRBJ1-1, is SAVISQKPSRDICQRGTSLTIQCQVDSQVTMMFWYRQQPGQSLTLIATANQGSEATYESGFVIDKFPISRPNLTFSTLTVSNMSPEDSSIYLCSVEGQMNTEAFFGQGTRLTVV.

The chain couples TRBV7-9 to TRBJ2-7, with 12 bases identical to TRBD2. Germline lookup yields CDR1 SEHNR and CDR2 FQNEAQ (reference sequence). The ends lost 3 bases at V and 4 bases at J; junction bases unmatched: 7. The CDR3 is made up of 16 amino acids. Written as DNA, the CDR3 is TGTGCCAGCAGCTTGGATACTAGCGGGGGGCCATACGAGCAGTACTTC. Protein sequence: CASSLDTSGGPYEQYF.

This clone showed up just once. In DNA, the CDR3 is TGTGCCAGCAGCTTAGAGGCCTCGAGGGTAGAGACCCAGTACTTC. Protein: CASSLEASRVETQYF. The chain couples TRBV7-6 to TRBJ2-5; perhaps TRBD2 as D (5 bases). The CDR3 has 15 amino acids. Per germline, CDR1 SGHVS and CDR2 FNYEAQ. Between the trimmed V and J ends, which lost 1 base and 4 bases, there was a span of 13 bases.

V usage is TRBV10-3 and J usage is TRBJ2-5; 7 bases align to TRBD1. Germline-derived CDR1 and CDR2 are ENHRY and SYGVKD. The V and J ends lost 7 bases and 5 bases, in that order; junction bases with no gene match: 13. CDR3 size: 15 residues. CDR3 sequence: CAITPTGEGVETQYF. The CDR3 DNA is TGTGCCATCACCCCCACAGGGGAAGGGGTCGAGACCCAGTACTTC.

This CDR3 reads CASSQGRHGRSYTF. The CDR3, as DNA: TGTGCCAGCAGCCAAGGGCGGCACGGAAGGAGCTACACCTTC. The chain links TRBV14 to TRBJ1-2; no firm D call. The CDR3 contains 14 residues. V was cut by 1 base and J by 9 bases, with 15 bases left in between. Germline CDR1 and CDR2: SGHDN and FVKESK.

This rearrangement joins TRBV7-8 to TRBJ1-1; D remains unclear. Trimming left V 2 bases short and J 2 bases short, with 9 bases between. The length of the CDR3 is 14 residues. Germline-derived CDR1 and CDR2 are SGHVS and FQNEAQ. CDR3 DNA: TGTGCCAGCAGCTTATACCGGTCTAACACTGAAGCTTTCTTT. Protein sequence: CASSLYRSNTEAFF. The variable domain in full, with the rest retrieved from reference TRBV7-8 and TRBJ1-1, is GAGVSQSPRYKVAKRGQDVALRCDPISGHVSLFWYQQALGQGPEFLTYFQNEAQLDKSGLPSDRFFAERPEGSVSTLKIQRTQQEDSAVYLCASSLYRSNTEAFFGQGTRLTVV.

The V call is TRBV2, the J call TRBJ2-7, with D perhaps matching TRBD1 (6 bases). CDR1 SNHLY and CDR2 FYNNEI come from the germline V gene. The CDR3 is 14 amino acids. V lost 7 bases and J lost 3, with 16 bases in between. Here the CDR3 reads CASMGRTVDYEQYF. CDR3 in DNA: TGTGCCAGCATGGGAAGGACAGTGGACTACGAGCAGTACTTC.

The V and J genes are TRBV9 and TRBJ1-1; 10 positions agree with TRBD1. The CDR3 sequence is 16 residues long. J gave up 0 bases and V 4 bases, and 6 bases lay outside the gene matches. Per germline, CDR1 SGDLS and CDR2 YYNGEE. The CDR3: CASSPTGGSMNTEAFF. In nucleotides, the CDR3 is TGTGCCAGCAGCCCGACAGGGGGCTCCATGAACACTGAAGCTTTCTTT.

The rearrangement joins TRBV6-5 to TRBJ1-1; D call uncertain. The V gene's germline CDR1 is MNHEY and CDR2 SVGAGI. The CDR3 sequence is 11 residues long. V was trimmed by 6 bases and J by 5 bases, leaving 7 bases between them. The CDR3 DNA reads TGTGCCAGCAGGAGTCCAACTGAAGCTTTCTTT. It specifies CASRSPTEAFF.

A single count supports this clone. The junction departs from the called germline gene at one end, perhaps through a read error. J is TRBJ2-5 and V is TRBV7-7, with a tentative D call TRBD1 (6 bases). The germline V gene has CDR1 SSHAT and CDR2 FNYEAQ (reference sequence). The CDR3 loop spans 13 amino acids. The CDR3 spells CASSSGQQETQYF. The CDR3 DNA sequence: TGTGCTAGCAGCTCCGGACAGCAAGAGACCCAGTACTTC. The full variable domain, rest sourced from reference TRBV7-7 and TRBJ2-5, is GAGVSQSPRYKVTKRGQDVTLRCDPISSHATLYWYQQALGQGPEFLTYFNYEAQPDKSGLPSDRFSAERPEGSISTLTIQRTEQRDSAMYRCASSSGQQETQYFGPGTRLLVL.

This chain connects TRBV28 to TRBJ1-4; TRBD1 aligns across 7 bases. This CDR3 is 15 amino acids long. CDR1 and CDR2 from the germline V gene are MDHEN and SYDVKM. The trim removed 5 bases at V and 4 bases at J, leaving 7 bases unmatched. The CDR3 loop is CASSPTGVGNEKLFF. The CDR3 bases are TGTGCCAGCAGTCCTACAGGGGTTGGTAATGAAAAACTGTTTTTT.

The V and J genes are TRBV2 and TRBJ1-2; possibly TRBD1 for D (5 bases). This CDR3 has 16 amino acids. CDR1 is SNHLY and CDR2 is FYNNEI in the germline V gene. V dropped 6 bases and J dropped 5 bases, with 22 bases sitting between them. The CDR3 is CASSKATARLDYGYTF. The CDR3 DNA is TGTGCCAGCAGCAAGGCGACAGCGCGCCTTGATTATGGCTACACCTTC.

The chain combines TRBV5-6 with TRBJ2-7, with D uncertain. CDR1 SGHDT and CDR2 YYEEEE come from the germline V gene. V was shortened by 2 bases and J by 5 bases, with 20 bases between the two germline ends. This CDR3 comprises 16 residues. This chain's CDR3 is CASSLAGAGNIHEQYF. In DNA form, the CDR3 reads TGTGCCAGCAGCTTAGCTGGAGCCGGAAATATTCACGAGCAGTACTTC.

This clone has more than one count but fewer than ten. Written as DNA, the CDR3 is TGTGCCAGCAGCCTACATATGAACACTGAAGCTTTCTTT. Encoded protein: CASSLHMNTEAFF. V gene TRBV14 combines with J gene TRBJ1-1, with no clear D. Trimming took off 4 bases at V and 0 bases at J, with 6 bases between the two ends. Germline values: CDR1 SGHDN, CDR2 FVKESK. This CDR3 spans 13 amino acids.

The V and J genes are TRBV10-3 and TRBJ2-1; 8 bases are a match to TRBD2. This CDR3 contains 17 residues. Germline loops: CDR1 ENHRY, CDR2 SYGVKD. Trimming took 2 bases from V and 0 from J; bases not matched to a gene: 6. For the CDR3, the DNA is TGTGCCATCAGTGAGCAACCAGCGGGGGCCTCCTACAATGAGCAGTTCTTC. Protein sequence: CAISEQPAGASYNEQFF.

The chain couples TRBV4-1 to TRBJ2-7, with a weak D call TRBD1 (6 bases). The V end lost 5 bases, the J end lost 3 bases, and 17 bases lay between the germline ends. The germline V gene has CDR1 MGHRA and CDR2 YSYEKL. There are 15 residues in the CDR3. The chain's CDR3 is CASSGGDSPFYEQYF. CDR3 nucleotides: TGCGCCAGCAGCGGGGGCGACTCACCCTTCTACGAGCAGTACTTC.

The sample holds one count of this clone. The chain has TRBV7-2 and TRBJ1-3, with D hard to call. V was trimmed by 2 bases and J by 1 base, leaving 9 bases between them. This CDR3 region has 15 residues. Germline CDR1 reads SGHTA; CDR2 reads FQGNSA. For the CDR3, the DNA is TGTGCCAGCAGCTTACACGGAGGATCTGGAAACACCATATATTTT. Protein product: CASSLHGGSGNTIYF.

V and J are TRBV4-1 and TRBJ2-5; 8 bases agree with TRBD2. The closer fit of TRBJ2-7 to the DNA end suggests the J call may be wrong. From germline, CDR1 is MGHRA and CDR2 YSYEKL. The CDR3 runs 16 residues. CDR3 protein: CASSQRKSGTSYEQYF. CDR3 coding DNA: TGCGCCAGCAGCCAACGCAAATCCGGGACTAGCTACGAGCAGTACTTC.

The chain couples TRBV6-4 to TRBJ1-6, with 7 bases that match TRBD1. Germline-derived CDR1 and CDR2 are MRHNA and SNTAGT. This CDR3 spans 14 amino acids. V lost 3 bases to trimming and J lost 8 bases; unmatched junction nucleotides: 4. CDR3 in amino acids: CASSEQGFYSPLHF. The CDR3 bases are TGTGCCAGCAGTGAACAGGGGTTTTATTCACCCCTCCACTTT.

V gene TRBV5-4 combines with J gene TRBJ1-1; D is perhaps TRBD1 (5 bases). V gave up 4 bases and J gave up 11 bases, with 18 bases separating them. This CDR3 has 13 amino acids. Germline values: CDR1 SGHNT, CDR2 YYREEE (reference sequence). This chain's CDR3 is CASSQDLGHRAFF. DNA of the CDR3: TGTGCCAGCAGCCAAGATCTAGGACATCGCGCTTTCTTT.

The rearrangement links TRBV6-1 to TRBJ1-2; TRBD1 matches 9 bases. The CDR3 totals 15 residues. With V trimmed by 7 bases and J by 10 bases, 16 bases remained unmatched. From germline, CDR1 is MNHNS and CDR2 SASEGT. The CDR3 DNA reads as TGTGCCAGCAAAAACCGGGATCTACAGGGGGCGGACTACACCTTC. Its translation is CASKNRDLQGADYTF.

The chain is built from TRBV19 and TRBJ1-2; 9 positions match TRBD1. This CDR3 region has 15 residues. Trimming cost V 2 bases and J 3 bases; bases outside gene matches: 4. The germline gives CDR1 LNHDA, CDR2 SQIVND (reference sequence). In DNA, the CDR3 is TGTGCCAGTAGTATACTCCGGGACAGGGACTATGGCTACACCTTC. Protein sequence: CASSILRDRDYGYTF. The variable domain in full, with the rest retrieved from reference TRBV19 and TRBJ1-2, is DGGITQSPKYLFRKEGQNVTLSCEQNLNHDAMYWYRQDPGQGLRLIYYSQIVNDFQKGDIAEGYSVSREKKESFPLTVTSAQKNPTAFYLCASSILRDRDYGYTFGSGTRLTVV.

The V gene is TRBV25-1, the J gene TRBJ2-3; 7 nucleotides agree with TRBD2. The CDR3 has 16 residues. V shed 1 base, J shed 8 bases, and the junction held 12 bases outside the gene matches. CDR1 is MGHDK, CDR2 SYGVNS, per germline. The CDR3 DNA follows: TGTGCCAGCAGTGAATGGGTAGCGGGCCGAAAGGGTACGCAGTATTTT. This encodes CASSEWVAGRKGTQYF.

The chain joins TRBV5-1 to TRBJ1-1; 7 nucleotides match TRBD1. V trimming: 3 bases; J trimming: 6 bases; junction bases outside the gene matches: 14. This CDR3 comprises 16 residues. Germline V gene sequence: CDR1 SGHRS, CDR2 YFSETQ. The CDR3 is CASSYSPGGPVAEAFF. The CDR3 nucleotides are TGCGCCAGCAGCTATAGTCCAGGGGGTCCGGTAGCTGAAGCTTTCTTT.